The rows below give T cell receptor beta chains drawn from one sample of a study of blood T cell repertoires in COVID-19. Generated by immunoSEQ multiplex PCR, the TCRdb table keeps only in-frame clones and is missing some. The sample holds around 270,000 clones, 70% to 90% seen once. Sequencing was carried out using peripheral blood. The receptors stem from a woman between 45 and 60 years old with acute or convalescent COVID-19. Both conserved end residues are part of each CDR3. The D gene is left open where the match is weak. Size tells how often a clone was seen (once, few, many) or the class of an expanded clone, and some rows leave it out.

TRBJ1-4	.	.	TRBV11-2	CASSLGLGEKLFF	TGTGCCAGCAGCTTGGGGCTGGGTGAAAAACTGTTTTTT
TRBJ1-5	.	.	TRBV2	CASSSVGRGAGQPQHF	TGTGCCAGCAGCAGCGTTGGGAGGGGGGCAGGGCAGCCCCAGCATTTT
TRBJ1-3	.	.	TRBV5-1	CASSTQDGNTIYF	TGCGCCAGCAGCACCCAGGATGGAAACACCATATATTTT
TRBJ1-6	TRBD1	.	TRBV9	CASSGRQGNYNSPLHF	TGTGCCAGCAGCGGCAGACAGGGTAACTATAATTCACCCCTCCACTTT
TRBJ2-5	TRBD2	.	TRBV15	CATSRDRAGAGVETQYF	TGTGCCACCAGCAGAGATCGGGCGGGAGCGGGGGTGGAGACCCAGTACTTC
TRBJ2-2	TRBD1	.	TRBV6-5	CASRSGTGNTGELFF	TGTGCCAGCAGATCCGGGACAGGGAACACCGGGGAGCTGTTTTTT
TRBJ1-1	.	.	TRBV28	CASSLQAVANTEAFF	TGTGCCAGCAGTTTACAGGCAGTGGCGAACACTGAAGCTTTCTTT
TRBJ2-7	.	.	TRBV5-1	CASSSGSSYEQYF	TGCGCCAGCAGCTCTGGCAGTTCCTACGAGCAGTACTTC
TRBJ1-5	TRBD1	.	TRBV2	CASTGGDRVQHF	TGTGCCAGCACTGGAGGCGACAGGGTCCAGCATTTT
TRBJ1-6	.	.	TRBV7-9	CASSSLGVGNSPLHF	TGTGCCAGCAGCTCCCTCGGGGTCGGTAATTCACCCCTCCACTTT
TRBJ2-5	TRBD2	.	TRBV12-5	CASGLELGGSPHGETQYF	TGTGCTAGTGGTTTGGAGTTGGGGGGGTCCCCGCACGGCGAGACCCAGTACTTC
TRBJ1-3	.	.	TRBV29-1	CSALQGNTIYF	TGCAGCGCCCTGCAGGGAAACACCATATATTTT
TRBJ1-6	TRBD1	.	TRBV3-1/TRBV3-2	CASSLRSGTGGRSPLHF	TGTGCCAGCAGCCTGCGGTCCGGGACAGGGGGTCGTTCACCCCTCCACTTT
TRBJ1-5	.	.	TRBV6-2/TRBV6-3	CASSYAQGLYQPQHF	TGTGCCAGCAGTTATGCTCAGGGGTTGTACCAGCCCCAGCATTTT
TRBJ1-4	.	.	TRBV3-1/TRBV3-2	CASSQGAHEKLFF	TGTGCCAGCAGCCAGGGAGCCCATGAAAAACTGTTTTTT
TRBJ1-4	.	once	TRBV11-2	CASSPTGSTNEKLFF	TGTGCCAGCAGCCCGACTGGGTCAACTAATGAAAAACTGTTTTTT
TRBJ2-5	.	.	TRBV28	CASSLMGRRETQYF	TGTGCCAGCAGTTTAATGGGGAGGAGGGAGACCCAGTACTTC
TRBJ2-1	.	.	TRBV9	CASSPRRGDFNYYNEQFF	TGTGCCAGCAGCCCAAGGAGAGGGGACTTCAACTACTACAATGAGCAGTTCTTC
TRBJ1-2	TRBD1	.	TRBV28	CASRDRGYGYTF	TGTGCCAGCAGGGACAGGGGTTATGGCTACACCTTC
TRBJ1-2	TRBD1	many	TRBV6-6	CASSFWDRVGGYTF	TGTGCCAGCAGTTTCTGGGACAGGGTGGGTGGCTACACCTTC
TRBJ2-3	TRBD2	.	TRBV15	CATSRDRGGDADTQYF	TGTGCCACCAGCAGAGATCGGGGGGGCGACGCAGATACGCAGTATTTT
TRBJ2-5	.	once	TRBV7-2	CASSLAPKAEQETQYF	TGTGCCAGCAGCTTAGCGCCCAAAGCGGAGCAAGAGACCCAGTACTTC
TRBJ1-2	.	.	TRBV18	CASSPFNDLGDGYTF	TGTGCCAGCTCACCATTCAACGACTTAGGGGATGGCTACACCTTC
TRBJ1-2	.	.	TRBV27	CASRSDRALDGYTF	TGTGCCAGCCGTTCCGACAGAGCTCTTGATGGCTACACCTTC
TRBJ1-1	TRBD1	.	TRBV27	CASSLSTGVRTEAFF	TGTGCCAGCAGTTTATCGACAGGGGTGAGGACTGAAGCTTTCTTT
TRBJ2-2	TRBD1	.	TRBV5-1	CASSDRTGWGGELFF	TGCGCCAGCAGCGATAGGACAGGTTGGGGCGGGGAGCTGTTTTTT
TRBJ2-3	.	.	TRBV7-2	CASSSQGGSVDTQYF	TGTGCCAGCAGCTCTCAGGGGGGTTCGGTAGATACGCAGTATTTT
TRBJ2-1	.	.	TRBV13	CASSLVVDEQFF	TGTGCCAGCAGCTTAGTAGTAGATGAGCAGTTCTTC
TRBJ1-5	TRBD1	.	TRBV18	CASSPDRVGNQPQHF	TGTGCCAGCTCACCAGACAGGGTAGGCAATCAGCCCCAGCATTTT
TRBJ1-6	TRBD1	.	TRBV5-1	CASSEGQYNSPLHF	TGCGCCAGCAGCGAGGGACAGTATAATTCACCCCTCCACTTT
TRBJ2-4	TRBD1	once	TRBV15	CATSRGDRGNIQYF	TGTGCCACCAGCAGGGGGGACAGGGGAAACATTCAGTACTTC
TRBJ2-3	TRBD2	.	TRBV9	CASSVAPPGLAGSTDTQYF	TGTGCCAGCAGCGTAGCACCCCCGGGACTAGCGGGATCCACAGATACGCAGTATTTT
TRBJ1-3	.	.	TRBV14	CASSFGLPSGNTIYF	TGTGCCAGCAGCTTCGGACTGCCATCTGGAAACACCATATATTTT
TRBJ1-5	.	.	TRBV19	CASSIDGAAPGAQHF	TGTGCCAGTAGTATAGATGGGGCAGCGCCAGGGGCCCAGCATTTT
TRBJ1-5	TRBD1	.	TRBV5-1	CASSLGQENQPQHF	TGCGCCAGCAGCTTAGGACAGGAGAATCAGCCCCAGCATTTT
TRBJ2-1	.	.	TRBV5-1	CASSLAGVGYNEQFF	TGCGCCAGCAGCTTGGCGGGAGTGGGCTACAATGAGCAGTTCTTC
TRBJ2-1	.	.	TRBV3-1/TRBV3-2	CASSHWGGRIRDEQFF	TGTGCCAGCAGCCACTGGGGGGGCCGGATTAGGGATGAGCAGTTCTTC
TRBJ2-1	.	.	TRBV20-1	CSASGRWEQFF	TGCAGTGCTAGCGGCAGGTGGGAGCAGTTCTTC
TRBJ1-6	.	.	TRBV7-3	CASSLTPSYNSPLHF	TGTGCCAGCAGCTTAACACCGAGTTATAATTCACCCCTCCACTTT
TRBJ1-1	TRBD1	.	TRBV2	CARRDRGSTEAFF	TGTGCCAGACGGGACAGGGGTAGTACTGAAGCTTTCTTT
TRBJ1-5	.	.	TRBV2	CASRADRSNQPQHF	TGTGCCAGCAGGGCAGACAGGAGCAATCAGCCCCAGCATTTT
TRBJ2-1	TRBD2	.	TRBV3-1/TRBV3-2	CASSPLDLVGLAGGSQFF	TGTGCCAGCAGCCCCCTCGACCTTGTAGGACTAGCGGGAGGATCGCAGTTCTTC
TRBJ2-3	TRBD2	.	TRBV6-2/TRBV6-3	CASSYWDRVLGLADSDTQYF	TGTGCCAGCAGTTACTGGGACAGAGTATTAGGACTAGCGGATTCAGATACGCAGTATTTT
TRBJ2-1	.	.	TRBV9	CASTDSFNEQFF	TGTGCCAGCACCGACAGTTTCAATGAGCAGTTCTTC
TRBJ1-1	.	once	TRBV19	CASSGVQGYNTEAFF	TGTGCCAGTAGTGGGGTACAGGGATACAACACTGAAGCTTTCTTT
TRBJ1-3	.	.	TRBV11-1	CASSSGAGNTIYF	TGTGCCAGCAGCTCAGGGGCTGGAAACACCATATATTTT
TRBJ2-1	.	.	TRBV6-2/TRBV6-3	CASSYGAQEQFF	TGTGCCAGCAGTTACGGAGCGCAAGAGCAGTTCTTC
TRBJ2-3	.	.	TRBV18	CASSPWADSTDTQYF	TGTGCCAGCTCACCATGGGCCGATAGCACAGATACGCAGTATTTT
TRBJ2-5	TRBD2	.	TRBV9	CASSVAGGRAGETQYF	TGTGCCAGCAGCGTAGCAGGCGGGAGGGCCGGGGAGACCCAGTACTTC
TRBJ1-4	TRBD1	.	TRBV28	CASSKTGGNEKLFF	TGTGCCAGCAGCAAGACAGGGGGTAATGAAAAACTGTTTTTT